This T cell receptor (beta chain) was captured in a study of response to subunit inactivated influenza vaccine. This CDR3 is built from 14 residues. Trimming pared 0 bases from V and 3 bases from J, leaving 9 bases between. The germline CDR1 and CDR2 sequences are DFQATT and SNEGSKA (reference sequence). TCRdb independently ran MiXCR on the RT-PCR reads; one entry per CDR3 protein. This table has some 850,000 distinct CDR3 sequences, less than 20% appearing once. The clonotype comes from a man between 50 and 59 years old who received an inactivated influenza vaccine. This chain connects TRBV20-1 to TRBJ2-1; D possibly corresponds to TRBD2 (6 bases). Specimen: PBMCs from blood, collected about 5 days after vaccination. CDR3 DNA sequence: TGCAGTGCTAGAGATCAGCGGGTCTACAATGAGCAGTTCTTC. It translates to CSARDQRVYNEQFF.